The clone carrying this TCR beta chain was observed many times. The TCR beta CDR3 regions underwent amplification using RNA transcripts as the source. HTBI primers were the set used in a first-round RT-PCR of the TCR CDR3. TCRdb redid the calling of the multiplex PCR reads with MiXCR, one entry per CDR3 protein. The table has hundreds of thousands of distinct CDR3 sequences, about 38% seen once. Germline CDR1 is SEHNR and CDR2 is FQNEAQ (reference sequence). The CDR3 totals 13 residues. The V gene end was trimmed by 5 bases and the J gene end by 7 bases; junction bases not matched to a gene: 4. The data stem from a study of T cells in Graves' hyperthyroidism and ophthalmopathy.

This TCR was sampled from a young man with Graves' hyperthyroidism. This chain connects TRBV7-9 to TRBJ2-2; 7 nucleotides agree with TRBD1. The source material was blood. CDR3 nucleotide sequence: TGTGCCAGCAGCCGACAGGGCGGCGGGGAGCTGTTTTTT. Its translation: CASSRQGGGELFF.